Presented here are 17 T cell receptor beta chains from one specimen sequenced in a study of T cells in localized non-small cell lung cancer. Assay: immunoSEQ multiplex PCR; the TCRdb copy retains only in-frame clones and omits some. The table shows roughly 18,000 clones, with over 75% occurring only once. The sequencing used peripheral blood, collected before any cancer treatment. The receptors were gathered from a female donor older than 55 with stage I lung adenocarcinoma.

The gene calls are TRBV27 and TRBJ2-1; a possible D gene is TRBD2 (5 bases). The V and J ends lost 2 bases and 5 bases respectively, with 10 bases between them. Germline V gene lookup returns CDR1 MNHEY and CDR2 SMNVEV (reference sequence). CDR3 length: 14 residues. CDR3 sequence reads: CASSLRASHNEQFF. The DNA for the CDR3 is TGTGCCAGCAGTTTAAGGGCTAGCCACAATGAGCAGTTCTTC.

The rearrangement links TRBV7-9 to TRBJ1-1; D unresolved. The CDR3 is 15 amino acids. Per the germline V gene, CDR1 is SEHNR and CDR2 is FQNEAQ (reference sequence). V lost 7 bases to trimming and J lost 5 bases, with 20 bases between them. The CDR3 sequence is CASTSNPGGRTEAFF. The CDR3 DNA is TGTGCCAGCACCTCAAACCCGGGAGGGAGGACTGAAGCTTTCTTT.

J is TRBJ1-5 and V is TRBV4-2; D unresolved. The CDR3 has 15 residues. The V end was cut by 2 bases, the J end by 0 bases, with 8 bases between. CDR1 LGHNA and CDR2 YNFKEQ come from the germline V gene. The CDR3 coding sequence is TGTGCCAGCAGCCAATTGGGTTATAGCAATCAGCCCCAGCATTTT. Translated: CASSQLGYSNQPQHF.

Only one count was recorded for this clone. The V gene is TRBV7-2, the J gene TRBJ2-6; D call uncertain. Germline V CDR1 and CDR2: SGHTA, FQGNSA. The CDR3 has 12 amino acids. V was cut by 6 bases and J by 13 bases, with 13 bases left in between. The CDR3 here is CASSSSSVVLTF. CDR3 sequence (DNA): TGTGCCAGCAGTTCGAGCTCTGTAGTCCTGACTTTC.

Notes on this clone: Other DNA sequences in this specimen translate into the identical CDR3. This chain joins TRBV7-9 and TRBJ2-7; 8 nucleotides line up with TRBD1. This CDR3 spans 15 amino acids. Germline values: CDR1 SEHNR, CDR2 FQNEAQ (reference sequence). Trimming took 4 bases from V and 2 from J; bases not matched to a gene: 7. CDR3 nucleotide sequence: TGTGCCAGCAGCTACTCAGGGGGCGCAACCTACGAGCAGTACTTC. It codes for CASSYSGGATYEQYF.

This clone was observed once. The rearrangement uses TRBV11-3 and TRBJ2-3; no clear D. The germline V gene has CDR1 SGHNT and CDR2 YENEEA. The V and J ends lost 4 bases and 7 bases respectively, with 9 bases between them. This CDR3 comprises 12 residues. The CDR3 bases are TGTGCCAGCAGCTCCGGTACAAATACGCAGTATTTT. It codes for CASSSGTNTQYF.

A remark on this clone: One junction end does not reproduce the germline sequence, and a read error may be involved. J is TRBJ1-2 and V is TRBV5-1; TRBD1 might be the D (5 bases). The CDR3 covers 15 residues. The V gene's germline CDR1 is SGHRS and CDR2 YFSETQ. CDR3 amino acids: CASSLAVQGTYGYTF. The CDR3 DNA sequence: TGCGCCAGCAGTTTGGCCGTTCAGGGAACCTATGGCTACACCTTC.

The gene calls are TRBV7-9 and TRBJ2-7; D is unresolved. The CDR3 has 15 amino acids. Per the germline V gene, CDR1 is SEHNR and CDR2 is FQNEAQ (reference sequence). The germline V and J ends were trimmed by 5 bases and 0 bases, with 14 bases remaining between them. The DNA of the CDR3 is TGTGCCAGCAGCCTAACCCTCGCGGACTCCTACGAGCAGTACTTC. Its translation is CASSLTLADSYEQYF.

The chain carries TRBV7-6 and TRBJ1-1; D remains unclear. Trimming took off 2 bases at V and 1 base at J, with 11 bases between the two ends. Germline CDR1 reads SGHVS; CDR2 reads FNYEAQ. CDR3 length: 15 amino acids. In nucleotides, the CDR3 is TGTGCCAGCAGCTTATCTTCACAGACGAACACTGAAGCTTTCTTT. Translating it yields CASSLSSQTNTEAFF. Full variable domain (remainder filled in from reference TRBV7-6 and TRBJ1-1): GAGVSQSPRYKVTKRGQDVALRCDPISGHVSLYWYRQALGQGPEFLTYFNYEAQQDKSGLPNDRFSAERPEGSISTLTIQRTEQRDSAMYRCASSLSSQTNTEAFFGQGTRLTVV.

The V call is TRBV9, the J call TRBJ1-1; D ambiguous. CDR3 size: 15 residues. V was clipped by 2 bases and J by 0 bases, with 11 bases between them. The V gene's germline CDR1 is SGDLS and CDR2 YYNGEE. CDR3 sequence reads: CASSVGGRMNTEAFF. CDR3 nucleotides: TGTGCCAGCAGCGTGGGCGGCAGAATGAACACTGAAGCTTTCTTT.

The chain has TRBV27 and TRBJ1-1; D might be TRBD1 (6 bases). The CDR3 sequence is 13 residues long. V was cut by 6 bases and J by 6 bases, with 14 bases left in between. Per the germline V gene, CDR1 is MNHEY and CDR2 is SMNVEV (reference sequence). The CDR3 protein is CASRQGSSPEAFF. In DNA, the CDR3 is TGTGCCAGCAGACAGGGATCGTCTCCTGAAGCTTTCTTT.

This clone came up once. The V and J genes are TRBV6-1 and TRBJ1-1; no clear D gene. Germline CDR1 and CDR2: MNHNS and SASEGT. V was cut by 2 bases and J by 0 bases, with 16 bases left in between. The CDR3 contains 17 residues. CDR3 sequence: CASSEFPVEIMNTEAFF. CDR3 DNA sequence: TGTGCCAGCAGTGAATTTCCGGTTGAGATCATGAACACTGAAGCTTTCTTT.

The CDR3 bases are TGTGCCAGCAGCTTAGCCCTCGTCGGCTCTGGAAACACCATATATTTT. Its translation is CASSLALVGSGNTIYF. The J gene is TRBJ1-3, the V gene TRBV7-6; no clear D. The ends were cut back, 0 bases at V and 0 bases at J, with 9 bases in the middle. Germline V lookup: CDR1 SGHVS, CDR2 FNYEAQ. The CDR3 is made up of 16 amino acids.

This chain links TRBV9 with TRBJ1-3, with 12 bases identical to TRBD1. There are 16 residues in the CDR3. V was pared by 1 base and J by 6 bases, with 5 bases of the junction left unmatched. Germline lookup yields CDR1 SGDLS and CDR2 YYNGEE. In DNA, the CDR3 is TGTGCCAGCAGCGTAAACCCGGGACAGGGGGCAAACACCATATATTTT. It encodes CASSVNPGQGANTIYF.

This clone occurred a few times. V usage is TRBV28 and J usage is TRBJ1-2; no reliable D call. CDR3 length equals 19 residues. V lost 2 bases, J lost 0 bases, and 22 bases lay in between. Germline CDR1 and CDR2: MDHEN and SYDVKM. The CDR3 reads CASSLGISRAIYSNYGYTF. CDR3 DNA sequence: TGTGCCAGCAGTTTAGGGATTAGCCGGGCCATCTATTCTAACTATGGCTACACCTTC.

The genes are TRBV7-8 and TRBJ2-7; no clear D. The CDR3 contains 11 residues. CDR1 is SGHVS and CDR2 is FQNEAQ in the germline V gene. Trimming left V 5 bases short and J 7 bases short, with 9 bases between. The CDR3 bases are TGTGCCAGCAGCCTCGCCTGGGAGCAGTACTTC. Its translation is CASSLAWEQYF.

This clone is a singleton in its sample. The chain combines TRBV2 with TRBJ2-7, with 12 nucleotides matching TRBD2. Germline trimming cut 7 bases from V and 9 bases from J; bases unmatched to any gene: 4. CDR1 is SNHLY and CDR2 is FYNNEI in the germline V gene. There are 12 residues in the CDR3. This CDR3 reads CASILTSGGQYF. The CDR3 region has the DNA TGTGCCAGCATCTTGACTAGCGGGGGGCAGTACTTC. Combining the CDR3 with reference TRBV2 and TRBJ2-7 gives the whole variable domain EPEVTQTPSHQVTQMGQEVILRCVPISNHLYFYWYRQILGQKVEFLVSFYNNEISEKSEIFDDQFSVERPDGSNFTLKIRSTKLEDSAMYFCASILTSGGQYFGPGTRLTVT.